These T cell receptor beta chains were read from a single sample in a study of vaccination and CD4 T cells after COVID-19. No antigens are known for them. TCRdb fed the PCR reads into MiXCR, producing one record per CDR3 protein. Here the sample spans approximately 12,000 distinct CDR3 sequences, roughly 61% being singletons. Sequencing used CD4+ T cells from blood, cultured in vitro. These receptors were taken from a human donor who had recovered from COVID-19. Both conserved end residues are part of each CDR3. D genes are given only for firm matches. Clone size is stated in some rows and not others, as once, few, many or a class when expanded.

cdr3_length clone_size j_call v_call d_call cdr3_aa cdr3_nt
13 few TRBJ2-5 TRBV20-1 TRBD2 CSATRTSGETQYF TGCAGTGCTACCAGGACTAGCGGTGAGACCCAGTACTTC
19 - TRBJ2-7 TRBV19 TRBD2 CASSISSTGTSGRSYEQYF TGTGCCAGTAGTATTTCCTCGACCGGGACTAGCGGGAGGTCTTACGAGCAGTACTTC
15 - TRBJ2-7 TRBV6-5 - CASSFGYRETYEQYF TGTGCCAGCAGTTTTGGGTATAGGGAGACCTACGAGCAGTACTTC
14 - TRBJ1-5 TRBV5-1 TRBD1 CASSEGTGNQPQHF TGCGCCAGCAGCGAGGGGACAGGCAATCAGCCCCAGCATTTT
14 - TRBJ2-1 TRBV20-1 TRBD2 CSARGSGSRNEQFF TGCAGTGCTAGAGGTAGCGGGAGCCGCAATGAGCAGTTCTTC
17 - TRBJ1-1 TRBV28 - CASSLGGPSGADTEAFF TGTGCCAGCAGTTTAGGGGGACCCTCAGGGGCGGACACTGAAGCTTTCTTT
14 - TRBJ1-2 TRBV7-9 - CASSLGLQYYGYTF TGTGCCAGCAGCTTAGGGTTACAGTACTATGGCTACACCTTC
15 few TRBJ1-6 TRBV2 - CASSVEGYDNSPLHF TGTGCCAGCAGTGTGGAGGGCTACGATAATTCACCCCTCCACTTT
12 - TRBJ2-2 TRBV6-5 - CASSSGPDRLFF TGTGCCAGCAGTTCGGGACCGGATAGACTGTTTTTT
13 - TRBJ2-7 TRBV18 TRBD2 CASSPGLDYEQYF TGTGCCAGCTCACCGGGACTAGACTACGAGCAGTACTTC
17 - TRBJ2-5 TRBV2 TRBD2 CASSASSGGPTWETQYF TGTGCCAGCAGTGCTTCTAGCGGAGGCCCTACCTGGGAGACCCAGTACTTC
16 - TRBJ1-6 TRBV21-1 - CASSNWVGSYNSPLHF TGTGCCAGCAGCAATTGGGTGGGCTCCTATAATTCACCCCTCCACTTT
17 - TRBJ2-4 TRBV28 - CASSPPGSALAKNIQYF TGTGCCAGCAGTCCCCCCGGGAGCGCCTTAGCCAAAAACATTCAGTACTTC
17 - TRBJ2-3 TRBV5-1 TRBD2 CASSPYLSGGSTDTQYF TGCGCCAGCAGCCCCTACCTTAGCGGGGGGAGCACAGATACGCAGTATTTT